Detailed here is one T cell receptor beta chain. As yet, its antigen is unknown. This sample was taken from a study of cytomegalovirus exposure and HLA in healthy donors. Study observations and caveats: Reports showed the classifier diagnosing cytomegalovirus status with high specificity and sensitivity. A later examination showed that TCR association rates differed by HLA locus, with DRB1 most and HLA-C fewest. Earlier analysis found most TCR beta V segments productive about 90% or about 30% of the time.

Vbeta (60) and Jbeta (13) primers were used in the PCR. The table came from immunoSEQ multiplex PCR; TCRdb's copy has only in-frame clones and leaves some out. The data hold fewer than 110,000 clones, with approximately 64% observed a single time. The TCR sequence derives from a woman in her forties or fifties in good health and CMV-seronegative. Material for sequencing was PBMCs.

This CDR3 reads CASSSDRKGGTDTQYF. Here the CDR3 DNA reads TGTGCCAGCAGTAGTGACAGGAAAGGGGGCACAGATACGCAGTATTTT. This chain links TRBV28 with TRBJ2-3, with D perhaps TRBD1 (6 bases). CDR3 size: 16 residues. Germline lookup yields CDR1 MDHEN and CDR2 SYDVKM. Trimming removed 5 bases from V and 1 base from J, with 16 bases in between.